The entry below gives a single TCR beta chain sequence along with its context. Its antigen is not identified. MiXCR was run by TCRdb on the multiplex PCR reads, yielding one entry per CDR3 protein. The table shows around 300,000 distinct CDR3 sequences, with 30% occurring only once. The data were obtained in a study of breast tumors, draining lymph nodes, adjacent tissues. Study findings and constraints: Most tumor T cells seemingly derive from lymph node, then expand in tumor. Tumor TCR diversity was below lymph nodes but above nontumor tissue. Tumor and nontumor repertoires were significantly more similar in luminal-like than in basal-like breast cancer. That most tumor T cells come from lymph nodes remained unproven.

The germline V gene encodes CDR1 SGHTA and CDR2 FQGNSA. The CDR3 is made up of 15 amino acids. The junction had 10 bases not matched to a gene; V was cut back by 4 bases and J by 4 bases. The lymph nodes were axillary draining lymph nodes from breast cancer patients. The sequence was obtained from a female donor with breast cancer. Some clones in this sample may be carry-over from other donors' samples. The J gene is TRBJ2-7, the V gene TRBV7-2, with TRBD2 matching 7 bases. Sequenced material: axillary lymph node tissue. The CDR3 is CASSCTGGPQYEQYF. Written as DNA, the CDR3 is TGTGCCAGCAGCTGCACGGGAGGCCCCCAATACGAGCAGTACTTC.